Following are 23 T cell receptor beta chains from one sample sequenced in a study of graft-versus-host responses after intestinal transplantation. Their cognate antigens are unknown. Profiling relied on immunoSEQ multiplex PCR, and the TCRdb table lists in-frame clones only, not all of them. Of about 88,000 clones listed, less than 95% were seen once; the top ten hold about 0.38%. Here the sequenced sample was unstimulated CD4+ T cells sorted from spleen or lymph node cells, taken before transplant. The receptor set was obtained from a human donor who was the organ donor for an intestinal transplant.

This chain connects TRBV30 to TRBJ2-2; D may be TRBD2 (5 bases). The CDR3 totals 14 residues. CDR1 is GTSNPN and CDR2 is SVGIG in the germline V gene (reference sequence). Trimming removed 1 base from V and 1 base from J, with 7 bases in between. This CDR3 reads CAWSGELNTGELFF. Here the CDR3 DNA reads TGTGCCTGGAGTGGGGAGTTGAACACCGGGGAGCTGTTTTTT.

V is TRBV11-2 and J is TRBJ2-2; D is possibly TRBD1 (5 bases). The CDR3 has 14 amino acids. Trimming cost V 5 bases and J 1 base, with 8 bases left between them. The germline gives CDR1 SGHAT, CDR2 FQNNGV. In DNA, the CDR3 is TGTGCCAGCAGCGGTCAGGGGAACACCGGGGAGCTGTTTTTT. This translates into CASSGQGNTGELFF.

This clone came up a few times. This sequence joins TRBV5-4 and TRBJ1-2; D not certain. CDR1 is SGHNT and CDR2 is YYREEE in the germline V gene (reference sequence). This CDR3 comprises 14 residues. V lost 0 bases and J 8 bases, leaving 14 bases between the germline ends. The CDR3 nucleotides read TGTGCCAGCAGCTTGGACCTCCTTGCCGGGGGCTACACCTTC. Residues: CASSLDLLAGGYTF.

V usage is TRBV4-1 and J usage is TRBJ1-1; 9 bases map to TRBD1. Germline V CDR1 and CDR2: MGHRA, YSYEKL. Germline trimming cut 0 bases from V and 8 bases from J; bases unmatched to any gene: 4. The CDR3 covers 14 residues. CDR3 loop: CASSQDRDRDEAFF. In nucleotides, the CDR3 is TGCGCCAGCAGCCAAGACCGGGACAGGGACGAAGCTTTCTTT.

This sequence joins TRBV4-1 and TRBJ1-1, with TRBD1 as a possible D gene (6 bases). The ends were cut back, 8 bases at V and 2 bases at J, with 21 bases in the middle. The CDR3 is 16 amino acids. The V gene's germline CDR1 is MGHRA and CDR2 YSYEKL. The CDR3 is CASVPLGAGINTEAFF. The CDR3 DNA reads as TGCGCCAGCGTCCCCCTGGGGGCAGGTATAAACACTGAAGCTTTCTTT.

This chain uses TRBV30 with TRBJ1-6; perhaps TRBD1 as D (5 bases). This CDR3 region has 13 residues. Germline CDR1 is GTSNPN and CDR2 is SVGIG (reference sequence). V lost 4 bases and J lost 7, with 11 bases in between. The CDR3 nucleotides read TGTGCCTGGAAACCGCCAGGGAATTCACCCCTCCACTTT. This encodes CAWKPPGNSPLHF.

The chain is built from TRBV21-1 and TRBJ1-4; TRBD1, the table's D call, was not compared with the DNA. TRBV21-1 is a pseudogene. The CDR3 extends over 14 amino acids. The CDR3 loop reads CASSKGQGHEKLFF. The CDR3 DNA reads as TGTGCCAGCAGCAAGGGACAGGGGCATGAAAAACTGTTTTTT.

The chain links TRBV29-1 to TRBJ2-6; the D gene is possibly TRBD2 (5 bases). The CDR3 runs 13 residues. Between the trimmed V and J ends, which lost 3 bases and 2 bases, there was a span of 5 bases. Germline V gene sequence: CDR1 SQVTM, CDR2 ANQGSEA. CDR3 nucleotide sequence: TGCAGCGTTGACGGGGCTGGGGCCAACGTCCTGACTTTC. Its translation is CSVDGAGANVLTF.

This chain uses TRBV13 with TRBJ1-2; 7 bases map to TRBD1. J gave up 9 bases and V 5 bases, and 9 bases lay outside the gene matches. CDR3 size: 13 residues. Germline CDR1 reads PRHDT; CDR2 reads FYEKMQ (reference sequence). The CDR3 sequence is CASSRRGRGSYTF. The CDR3 bases are TGTGCCAGCAGCCGCCGAGGCAGGGGGAGCTACACCTTC.

The chain employs TRBV7-2 and TRBJ2-7; unclear D gene. The CDR3 contains 11 residues. In germline, CDR1 is SGHTA, CDR2 FQGNSA. Trimming removed 2 bases at V and 7 bases at J, with 6 bases between. This CDR3 reads CASSLRVEQYF. Here the CDR3 DNA reads TGTGCCAGCAGCTTACGGGTGGAGCAGTACTTC. Variable domain in full (rest from reference TRBV7-2 and TRBJ2-7): GAGVSQSPSNKVTEKGKDVELRCDPISGHTALYWYRQSLGQGLEFLIYFQGNSAPDKSGLPSDRFSAERTGGSVSTLTIQRTQQEDSAVYLCASSLRVEQYFGPGTRLTVT.

CDR3 residues: CASTPGFGTGGAIGEKLFF. In nucleotides, the CDR3 is TGTGCCAGCACCCCGGGTTTCGGGACAGGGGGTGCTATTGGGGAAAAACTGTTTTTT. The gene calls are TRBV11-2 and TRBJ1-4; TRBD1 aligns across 11 bases. This CDR3 spans 19 amino acids. Germline CDR1 SGHAT, CDR2 FQNNGV. V lost 7 bases to trimming and J lost 8 bases; unmatched junction nucleotides: 21. Combining the CDR3 with reference TRBV11-2 and TRBJ1-4 gives the whole variable domain EAGVAQSPRYKIIEKRQSVAFWCNPISGHATLYWYQQILGQGPKLLIQFQNNGVVDDSQLPKDRFSAERLKGVDSTLKIQPAKLEDSAVYLCASTPGFGTGGAIGEKLFFGSGTQLSVL.

V gene TRBV5-1 combines with J gene TRBJ1-3; 7 nucleotides line up with TRBD1. V lost 2 bases to trimming and J lost 3 bases; unmatched junction nucleotides: 8. The CDR3 spans 16 residues. In germline, CDR1 is SGHRS, CDR2 YFSETQ. CDR3 bases: TGCGCCAGCAGCTTCGAGGGGGCAGGAGGTGGAAACACCATATATTTT. The encoded protein is CASSFEGAGGGNTIYF. Together with reference TRBV5-1 and TRBJ1-3, the CDR3 gives the full variable domain: KAGVTQTPRYLIKTRGQQVTLSCSPISGHRSVSWYQQTPGQGLQFLFEYFSETQRNKGNFPGRFSGRQFSNSRSEMNVSTLELGDSALYLCASSFEGAGGGNTIYFGEGSWLTVV.

The rearrangement uses TRBV7-9 and TRBJ2-1; 16 bases are a match to TRBD2. The CDR3 totals 16 residues. The trim removed 5 bases at V and 6 bases at J, leaving 4 bases unmatched. The germline V gene has CDR1 SEHNR and CDR2 FQNEAQ (reference sequence). The CDR3 DNA reads as TGTGCCAGCAGCCCCGGGACTAGCGGGGGGGCCAATGAGCAGTTCTTC. Encoded protein: CASSPGTSGGANEQFF.

A single count supports this clone. This chain connects TRBV5-1 to TRBJ2-3; 9 positions agree with TRBD1. J lost 4 bases, V lost 0 bases, and 3 bases had no gene match. The CDR3 contains 15 residues. CDR1 and CDR2 (germline): SGHRS, YFSETQ. The CDR3 sequence: CASSLEGTGSDTQYF. CDR3 nucleotides: TGCGCCAGCAGCTTGGAAGGGACAGGGTCAGATACGCAGTATTTT.

The chain is built from TRBV7-3 and TRBJ1-1, with a weak D call TRBD1 (5 bases). V was clipped by 6 bases and J by 8 bases, with 19 bases between them. This CDR3 comprises 14 residues. Germline V gives CDR1 SGHTA, CDR2 FQGTGA. CDR3: CASRSDSLAAEAFF. The CDR3, as DNA: TGTGCCAGCAGATCCGACAGCCTGGCCGCCGAAGCTTTCTTT.

The V call is TRBV19, the J call TRBJ1-2, with 9 bases aligning to TRBD1. This CDR3 spans 15 amino acids. The germline CDR1 and CDR2 sequences are LNHDA and SQIVND (reference sequence). The junction had 6 bases not matched to a gene; V was cut back by 3 bases and J by 4 bases. The CDR3 DNA reads TGTGCCAGTAGTATCCCCGTGACAGGGGGCTATGGCTACACCTTC. This encodes CASSIPVTGGYGYTF.

This chain uses TRBV29-1 with TRBJ2-1, with TRBD2 identical over 10 bases. The germline CDR1 and CDR2 sequences are SQVTM and ANQGSEA. V lost 4 bases and J lost 5; bases outside the gene matches: 5. This CDR3 is 14 amino acids long. The CDR3 sequence: CSVGLLAGNNEQFF. As DNA, the CDR3 is TGCAGCGTTGGGCTACTAGCGGGGAACAATGAGCAGTTCTTC.

This chain links TRBV5-1 with TRBJ2-5; TRBD2 might be the D (5 bases). Germline V CDR1 and CDR2: SGHRS, YFSETQ. The CDR3 is 16 residues long. V shed 4 bases and J shed 2 bases, with 18 bases lying between them. This CDR3 reads CASSSWPEAGQETQYF. CDR3 coding DNA: TGCGCCAGCAGCAGTTGGCCGGAGGCAGGACAAGAGACCCAGTACTTC.

The chain combines TRBV5-1 with TRBJ2-1, with TRBD2 identical over 11 bases. The CDR3 totals 17 residues. The V segment lost 6 bases and the J segment 0 bases; nucleotides outside the gene matches: 8. Germline V gives CDR1 SGHRS, CDR2 YFSETQ. CDR3 sequence reads: CASTGSGGESSYNEQFF. CDR3 DNA: TGCGCCAGCACAGGTAGCGGGGGGGAAAGCTCCTACAATGAGCAGTTCTTC.

The rearrangement uses TRBV25-1 and TRBJ2-5, with D possibly TRBD1 on 6 matching bases. From germline, CDR1 is MGHDK and CDR2 SYGVNS. Trimming took 8 bases from V and 5 from J, leaving 18 bases between them. The CDR3 sequence is 14 residues long. DNA for the CDR3: TGTGCCAGCTCGATTTCAGGGGCCGGGGAGACCCAGTACTTC. Translated: CASSISGAGETQYF.

The rearrangement links TRBV11-3 to TRBJ1-6; D may be TRBD1 (5 bases). Germline V gene lookup returns CDR1 SGHNT and CDR2 YENEEA. The V gene lost 5 bases and the J gene lost 0 bases, with 8 bases spanning the gap. The CDR3 is 15 amino acids. In DNA, the CDR3 is TGTGCCAGCAGCCCCGGGGGCTCCTATAATTCACCCCTCCACTTT. Its protein is CASSPGGSYNSPLHF.

The genes are TRBV4-1 and TRBJ2-3; maybe TRBD1 (6 bases). V lost 0 bases and J 3 bases, leaving 16 bases between the germline ends. The germline gives CDR1 MGHRA, CDR2 YSYEKL. CDR3 length: 17 residues. CDR3 DNA: TGCGCCAGCAGCCAAGAATCGCGGCCAAGGGGGACAGATACGCAGTATTTT. It translates to CASSQESRPRGTDTQYF.

The chain joins TRBV28 to TRBJ1-1; 9 nucleotides match TRBD1. V was clipped by 4 bases and J by 0 bases; unmatched bases: 9. The length of the CDR3 is 17 residues. CDR1 is MDHEN and CDR2 is SYDVKM in the germline V gene. This CDR3 is CASSSRDRVSVNTEAFF. The CDR3 DNA is TGTGCCAGCAGTTCGAGGGACAGGGTTTCCGTGAACACTGAAGCTTTCTTT.